This T cell receptor (beta chain) was sequenced in a study of radiation and T cells in renal cell carcinoma. Study at large: Nephrectomy followed 15 Gy stereotactic body radiation by 4 weeks. General study points: In blood, top tumor clones expanded by 2 weeks, shrinking by 4.

The time point: baseline pretreatment blood. As for treatment: 15 Gy SBRT to primary tumor, nephrectomy 4 weeks later. Clear cell pathology was present in this patient's renal cell carcinoma. About this clone: Its antigen is as yet unknown.

Some clones are missing from TCRdb's copy, which holds only in-frame ones; the method was immunoSEQ multiplex PCR. The data contain about 130,000 clones, over 75% of them singletons. The CDR3 is 15 residues long. Germline CDR1 SGDLS, CDR2 YYNGEE. V trimming: 2 bases; J trimming: 6 bases; junction bases outside the gene matches: 10. This sequence was found in a woman aged 50 to 65 with renal cell carcinoma. Here the sequenced sample was blood, taken from a patient whose treatment included radiotherapy and nephrectomy. This chain links TRBV9 with TRBJ1-1; 7 bases are shared with TRBD1. CDR3 coding DNA: TGTGCCAGCAGCGTCTCGGGACAGTCGGGGGCTGAAGCTTTCTTT. Translating gives CASSVSGQSGAEAFF.